The following is a T cell receptor beta chain sequence with its context. Its antigen is unknown. This record belongs to a study of Ad26.COV2.S vaccination and SARS-CoV-2 variants. Study conclusions and caveats: Higher spike-specific TCR breadth was found in vaccine recipients than in placebo recipients. Vaccine and placebo recipients had similar non-spike TCR breadth.

The germline gives CDR1 SGHAT, CDR2 FQNNGV. V gave up 4 bases and J gave up 9 bases, with 12 bases separating them. The CDR3 covers 13 residues. Assay used: immunoSEQ multiplex PCR; TCRdb lists only in-frame clones, some missing. The sample shows over 110,000 clones, about nine tenths of them seen only once. The sequences come from peripheral blood, collected after recovery from COVID-19. The V call is TRBV11-2, the J call TRBJ2-2, with D uncertain. The TCR sequence derives from a human donor who had recovered from COVID-19. CDR3: CASSSHLGWELFF. DNA of the CDR3: TGTGCCAGCAGCTCGCATCTGGGTTGGGAGCTGTTTTTT.